This T cell receptor beta chain was sequenced during a study of blood T cell repertoires in COVID-19. The ends lost 0 bases at V and 1 base at J; junction bases unmatched: 1. CDR3 size: 16 residues. CDR1 is SGHRS and CDR2 is YFSETQ in the germline V gene. Sequenced by immunoSEQ multiplex PCR; TCRdb stores in-frame clones only, minus some. Of around 6,300 clones listed, 86% are singletons. The specimen was peripheral blood. The J gene is TRBJ2-2, the V gene TRBV5-1; 9 bases fit TRBD1. The source of this sequence is a human donor with active COVID-19. The donor label of this sample is uncertain. The CDR3 spells CASSLVGQGNTGELFF. CDR3 in DNA: TGCGCCAGCAGCTTGGTGGGACAGGGGAACACCGGGGAGCTGTTTTTT.